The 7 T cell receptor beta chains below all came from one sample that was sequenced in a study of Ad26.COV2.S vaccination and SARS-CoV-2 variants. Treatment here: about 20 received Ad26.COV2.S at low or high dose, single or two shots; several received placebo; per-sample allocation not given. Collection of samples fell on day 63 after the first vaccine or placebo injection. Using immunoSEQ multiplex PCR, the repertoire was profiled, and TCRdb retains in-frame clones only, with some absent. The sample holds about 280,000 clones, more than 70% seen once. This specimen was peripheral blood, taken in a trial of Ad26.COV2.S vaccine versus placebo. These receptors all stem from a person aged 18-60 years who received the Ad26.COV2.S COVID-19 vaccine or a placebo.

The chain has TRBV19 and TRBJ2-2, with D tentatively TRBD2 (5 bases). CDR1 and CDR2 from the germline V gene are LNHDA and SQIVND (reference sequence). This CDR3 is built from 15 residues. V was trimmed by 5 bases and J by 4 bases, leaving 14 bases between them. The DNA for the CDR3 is TGTGCCAGTAGTCGCCGGGATGCTTTCACCGGGGAGCTGTTTTTT. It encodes CASSRRDAFTGELFF.

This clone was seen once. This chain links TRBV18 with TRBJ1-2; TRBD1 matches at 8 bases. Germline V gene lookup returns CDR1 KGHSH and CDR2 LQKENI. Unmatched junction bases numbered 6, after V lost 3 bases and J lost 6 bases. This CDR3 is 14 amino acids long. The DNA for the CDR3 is TGTGCCAGCTCACCCGGCGGACAGGGCCATGGCTACACCTTC. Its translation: CASSPGGQGHGYTF.

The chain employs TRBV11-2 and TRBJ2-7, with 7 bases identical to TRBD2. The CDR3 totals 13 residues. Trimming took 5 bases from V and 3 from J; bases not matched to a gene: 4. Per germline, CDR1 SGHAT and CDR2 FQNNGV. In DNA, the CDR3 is TGTGCCAGCAGCCAAACTAGCGTCTACGAGCAGTACTTC. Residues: CASSQTSVYEQYF.

Here the CDR3 reads CASSSFGLLITDTQYF. CDR3 in DNA: TGTGCCAGCAGCTCATTCGGACTACTAATCACAGATACGCAGTATTTT. The chain uses TRBV7-2 and TRBJ2-3, with D tentatively TRBD2 (6 bases). The V end was cut by 4 bases, the J end by 2 bases, with 16 bases between. The germline V gene has CDR1 SGHTA and CDR2 FQGNSA. This CDR3 region has 16 residues.

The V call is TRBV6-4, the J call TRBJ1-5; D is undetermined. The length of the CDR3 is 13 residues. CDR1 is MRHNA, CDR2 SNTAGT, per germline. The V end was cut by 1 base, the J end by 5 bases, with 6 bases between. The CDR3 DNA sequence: TGTGCCAGCAGTGACTATGCGGATCAGCCCCAGCATTTT. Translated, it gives CASSDYADQPQHF.

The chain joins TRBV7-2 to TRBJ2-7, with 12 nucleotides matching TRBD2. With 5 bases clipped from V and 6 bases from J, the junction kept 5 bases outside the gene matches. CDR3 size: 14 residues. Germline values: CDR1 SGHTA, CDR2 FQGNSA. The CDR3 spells CASSTAGLAGEQYF. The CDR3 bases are TGTGCCAGCAGCACCGCGGGACTAGCGGGCGAGCAGTACTTC.

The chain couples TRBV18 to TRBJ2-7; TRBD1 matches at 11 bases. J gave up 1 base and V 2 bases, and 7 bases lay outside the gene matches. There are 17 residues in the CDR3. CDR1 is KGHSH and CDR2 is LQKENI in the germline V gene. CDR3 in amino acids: CASSPTAGTGGSYEQYF. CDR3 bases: TGTGCCAGCTCACCAACTGCCGGGACAGGGGGTTCCTACGAGCAGTACTTC.